The next 28 T cell receptor beta chains were all read from a single sample in a study of human T cells and chemical hapten exposure. Each CDR3 protein is one row after TCRdb ran MiXCR on the RACE reads. The sample lists a few hundred thousand distinct CDR3 sequences, about 6% seen once, with approximately 5.4% in the top ten. The time point is: patch test 2, 6 weeks after DPC sensitization. Treatment of the sample: therapeutic diphenylcyclopropenone sensitization with weekly scalp DPC. Source: whole blood, taken in connection with sensitization to the hapten diphenylcyclopropenone (DPC). These receptors all come from a woman under 30 with alopecia areata. Some clones in this sample may be carry-over from other donors' samples.

Ten or more counts support this clonotype. This sequence joins TRBV13 and TRBJ1-2; no firm D call. This CDR3 contains 19 residues. V was pared by 7 bases and J by 13 bases, with 40 bases between. Germline V gene lookup returns CDR1 PRHDT and CDR2 FYEKMQ (reference sequence). CDR3 coding DNA: TGTGCCAGCACCACCACAAACAAAGGACCCAGGCACGCCTCCTTTAGTTCCACCTTC. Protein: CASTTTNKGPRHASFSSTF.

In this sample, this clonotype turned up many times. The CDR3 nucleotides are TGTGCCAGCAGCTTAAGGACAATCGGGGATCAGCCCCAGCATTTT. Translating it yields CASSLRTIGDQPQHF. The chain carries TRBV7-2 and TRBJ1-5; a possible D gene is TRBD1 (5 bases). Trimming stripped 2 bases from V and 5 bases from J, with 13 bases between. This CDR3 region has 15 residues. The germline gives CDR1 SGHTA, CDR2 FQGNSA.

This clonotype occurred many times. The V and J genes are TRBV18 and TRBJ1-2, with TRBD1 matching over 7 bases. V gave up 3 bases and J gave up 12 bases; unmatched junction bases: 7. Germline loops: CDR1 KGHSH, CDR2 LQKENI. There are 12 residues in the CDR3. CDR3 DNA sequence: TGTGCCAGCTCACCCGACAGGGCCCGCGACACCTTC. This sequence encodes CASSPDRARDTF.

The chain combines TRBV28 with TRBJ1-6; the D is unclear. Trimming removed 4 bases at V and 0 bases at J, with 10 bases between. The V gene's germline CDR1 is MDHEN and CDR2 SYDVKM. The CDR3 consists of 16 residues. CDR3 nucleotides: TGTGCCAGCAGTTCGGGAAAGAGCTCCTATAATTCACCCCTCCACTTT. This sequence encodes CASSSGKSSYNSPLHF. Drawing the rest from reference TRBV28 and TRBJ1-6, the complete variable domain is DVKVTQSSRYLVKRTGEKVFLECVQDMDHENMFWYRQDPGLGLRLIYFSYDVKMKEKGDIPEGYSVSREKKERFSLILESASTNQTSMYLCASSSGKSSYNSPLHFGNGTRLTVT.

The chain links TRBV7-8 to TRBJ1-2; 7 bases are a match to TRBD1. Germline lookup yields CDR1 SGHVS and CDR2 FQNEAQ. The CDR3 has 13 residues. The ends lost 1 base at V and 7 bases at J; junction bases unmatched: 3. The DNA of the CDR3 is TGTGCCAGCAGCTTAGACAGGGGCTCTGGCTACACCTTC. This sequence encodes CASSLDRGSGYTF.

This clonotype was observed a few times. The CDR3, as DNA: TGTGCCAGCAGTCCCGCGGGTGCGACTGAAGCTTTCTTT. Translated, it gives CASSPAGATEAFF. V is TRBV6-2 or TRBV6-3 and J is TRBJ1-1; no definite D call. Germline V gene data show CDR1 as MNHEY and CDR2 as SVGEGT. The V end was cut by 5 bases, the J end by 5 bases, with 12 bases between. The CDR3 sequence is 13 residues long.

The sample holds a few counts of this clonotype. The chain employs TRBV28 and TRBJ2-3; 7 bases map to TRBD2. Germline V gene data show CDR1 as MDHEN and CDR2 as SYDVKM. With 6 bases clipped from V and 4 bases from J, the junction kept 7 bases outside the gene matches. The CDR3 totals 14 residues. Written as DNA, the CDR3 is TGTGCCAGCAGAGACAGCGGGGACTCAGATACGCAGTATTTT. Residues: CASRDSGDSDTQYF.

This clonotype was detected a few times. V usage is TRBV4-3 and J usage is TRBJ2-2; either TRBD1 or TRBD2 may fit D (5 bases each). The germline V gene has CDR1 LGHNA and CDR2 YSLEER. This CDR3 spans 15 amino acids. The V end was cut by 3 bases, the J end by 7 bases, with 15 bases between. The CDR3 region is CASSQYPRAGGELFF. The CDR3 region has the DNA TGCGCCAGCAGCCAGTACCCCAGGGCGGGCGGGGAGCTGTTTTTT.

In its sample, this clonotype was seen many times. The CDR3 sequence is CASSYARGRRGTQYF. For the CDR3, the DNA is TGTGCCAGCAGTTACGCCCGGGGGAGAAGGGGGACGCAGTATTTT. This rearrangement joins TRBV6-5 to TRBJ2-3, with D perhaps assigned TRBD1 or TRBD2 (6 bases each). Trimming stripped 2 bases from V and 9 bases from J, with 18 bases between. This CDR3 region has 15 residues. Per germline, CDR1 MNHEY and CDR2 SVGAGI.

This clonotype has ten or more counts. The CDR3, as DNA: TGTGCCAGCAGTTACTCGGAGGGGCGGTACACTGAAGCTTTCTTT. This sequence encodes CASSYSEGRYTEAFF. The chain recombines TRBV6-2 or TRBV6-3 with TRBJ1-1; D might be TRBD1 (5 bases). The germline V gene has CDR1 MNHEY and CDR2 SVGEGT. Trimming stripped 0 bases from V and 3 bases from J, with 11 bases between. The CDR3 sequence is 15 residues long.

This clonotype was seen a handful of times. This chain connects TRBV29-1 to TRBJ2-1; a possible D gene is TRBD1 (5 bases). Trimming stripped 6 bases from V and 0 bases from J, with 15 bases between. This CDR3 contains 15 residues. Germline assignment: CDR1 SQVTM and CDR2 ANQGSEA. CDR3 coding DNA: TGCAGCGTCGTTGCTGGGGCCAGCTCCTACAATGAGCAGTTCTTC. Its protein product is CSVVAGASSYNEQFF.

The chain combines TRBV7-8 with TRBJ1-2; 7 bases line up with TRBD1. The CDR3 contains 16 residues. V was clipped by 5 bases and J by 8 bases; unmatched bases: 17. Germline values: CDR1 SGHVS, CDR2 FQNEAQ. Here the CDR3 DNA reads TGTGCCAGCAGCCCCTATCGACAGGGAAAACCAGGGGGCTACACCTTC. It encodes CASSPYRQGKPGGYTF.

This clonotype was observed at least ten times. This chain links TRBV7-9 with TRBJ1-6, with D hard to call. This CDR3 contains 14 residues. Germline V lookup: CDR1 SEHNR, CDR2 FQNEAQ (reference sequence). V shed 2 bases and J shed 9 bases, with 11 bases lying between them. In DNA form, the CDR3 reads TGTGCCAGCAGCTTAAACGAGGGAAGTTCACCCCTCCACTTT. This codes for CASSLNEGSSPLHF.

This clonotype was counted a few times. The chain combines TRBV19 with TRBJ1-5; 9 positions match TRBD1. The CDR3 runs to 14 residues. CDR1 LNHDA and CDR2 SQIVND come from the germline V gene (reference sequence). V dropped 6 bases and J dropped 6; count of bases not matched to a gene: 6. The chain's CDR3 is CASRLDRGGQPQHF. The CDR3 region has the DNA TGTGCCAGTAGGCTGGACAGGGGAGGTCAGCCCCAGCATTTT.

This clonotype appeared many times. This rearrangement joins TRBV27 to TRBJ2-4, with D possibly TRBD1 on 6 matching bases. Germline values: CDR1 MNHEY, CDR2 SMNVEV (reference sequence). The CDR3 has 13 residues. Trimming took off 8 bases at V and 2 bases at J, with 10 bases between the two ends. The CDR3 nucleotides are TGTGCCAGCGACAGGTCCACCAAAAACATTCAGTACTTC. Protein sequence: CASDRSTKNIQYF.

This clonotype was counted many times. The chain has TRBV20-1 and TRBJ1-1, with D perhaps TRBD1 (5 bases). The CDR3 runs to 12 residues. V shed 3 bases and J shed 4 bases, with 9 bases lying between them. Germline CDR1 DFQATT, CDR2 SNEGSKA (reference sequence). The CDR3 bases are TGCAGTGCTAGGCACGGGGCCACTGAAGCTTTCTTT. This sequence encodes CSARHGATEAFF.

V usage is TRBV20-1 and J usage is TRBJ1-5; D is unclear. Trimming took off 2 bases at V and 4 bases at J, with 9 bases between the two ends. Germline-derived CDR1 and CDR2 are DFQATT and SNEGSKA (reference sequence). The CDR3 is 13 amino acids. The DNA of the CDR3 is TGCAGTGCTAGACTTACTTCGAATCAGCCCCAGCATTTT. It encodes CSARLTSNQPQHF.

There are many counts of this clonotype. V and J are TRBV7-2 and TRBJ1-6, with TRBD1 identical over 10 bases. This CDR3 contains 16 residues. V lost 1 base and J lost 10; bases outside the gene matches: 7. Germline CDR1 SGHTA, CDR2 FQGNSA. The CDR3 region is CASSLVRTGGESPLHF. As DNA, the CDR3 is TGTGCCAGCAGCTTAGTTCGGACAGGGGGGGAATCACCCCTCCACTTT. Complete variable domain (other parts from reference TRBV7-2 and TRBJ1-6): GAGVSQSPSNKVTEKGKDVELRCDPISGHTALYWYRQSLGQGLEFLIYFQGNSAPDKSGLPSDRFSAERTGGSVSTLTIQRTQQEDSAVYLCASSLVRTGGESPLHFGNGTRLTVT.

In its sample, this clonotype was seen many times. The chain links TRBV6-2 or TRBV6-3 to TRBJ1-5, with D hard to call. Germline CDR1 MNHEY, CDR2 SVGEGT. The CDR3 is made up of 13 amino acids. Trimming pared 6 bases from V and 2 bases from J, leaving 8 bases between. The CDR3 DNA reads as TGTGCCAGCAGCTCTGAGGGCAATCAGCCCCAGCATTTT. Amino acids: CASSSEGNQPQHF.

This clonotype was recorded a few times. The genes are TRBV12-3 or TRBV12-4 and TRBJ1-2, with 7 bases identical to TRBD1. Trimming removed 6 bases from V and 4 bases from J; junction bases left unmatched: 8. The CDR3 extends over 14 amino acids. The CDR3 DNA reads as TGTGCCAGCAGAAAAGATCGGGACAGCTATGGCTACACCTTC. Its protein is CASRKDRDSYGYTF.

This clonotype occurred many times. The chain has TRBV4-3 and TRBJ1-1; the match to TRBD1 covers 8 bases. V gave up 1 base and J gave up 11 bases; unmatched junction bases: 12. Germline-derived CDR1 and CDR2 are LGHNA and YSLEER. This CDR3 is built from 15 residues. Here the CDR3 reads CASSQARGRGISAFF. The CDR3 coding sequence is TGCGCCAGCAGCCAAGCCAGGGGGCGCGGAATATCCGCTTTCTTT.

This chain connects TRBV13 to TRBJ2-3; 12 nucleotides match TRBD2. Per germline, CDR1 PRHDT and CDR2 FYEKMQ (reference sequence). The CDR3 contains 15 residues. V trimming: 5 bases; J trimming: 1 base; junction bases outside the gene matches: 1. CDR3 DNA sequence: TGTGCCAGCAGCGCTAGCGGGGGGGGCACAGATACGCAGTATTTT. It translates to CASSASGGGTDTQYF.

This clonotype has ten or more counts. The chain combines TRBV6-5 with TRBJ1-1, with D unclear. The CDR3 spans 16 residues. The germline V gene encodes CDR1 MNHEY and CDR2 SVGAGI. Between the trimmed V and J ends, which lost 6 bases and 0 bases, there was a span of 17 bases. The DNA for the CDR3 is TGTGCCAGCAGAAAAGGCGGAGACGCCTTGAACACTGAAGCTTTCTTT. The encoded protein is CASRKGGDALNTEAFF.

The sample holds many counts of this clonotype. The J gene is TRBJ2-5, the V gene TRBV9; TRBD1 aligns across 12 bases. V lost 0 bases and J lost 0; bases outside the gene matches: 3. CDR3 size: 17 residues. The V gene's germline CDR1 is SGDLS and CDR2 YYNGEE. For the CDR3, the DNA is TGTGCCAGCAGCGTAGAGGGGACAGGGGGCAACCAAGAGACCCAGTACTTC. Its translation is CASSVEGTGGNQETQYF.

The V call is TRBV11-3, the J call TRBJ2-2; TRBD2 aligns across 11 bases. Unmatched junction bases numbered 8, after V lost 3 bases and J lost 2 bases. Germline CDR1 reads SGHNT; CDR2 reads YENEEA. This CDR3 is built from 18 residues. The CDR3 sequence: CASSLPLAGGPNTGELFF. The CDR3, as DNA: TGTGCCAGCAGCTTGCCGCTAGCGGGGGGCCCAAACACCGGGGAGCTGTTTTTT.

In the case of this clonotype: This sequence may be a read error, since a much larger clone differs from it by one base. The rearrangement joins TRBV20-1 to TRBJ1-1, with 10 bases aligning to TRBD1. The V gene end was trimmed by 1 base and the J gene end by 3 bases; junction bases not matched to a gene: 2. The CDR3 has 14 residues. Germline values: CDR1 DFQATT, CDR2 SNEGSKA (reference sequence). CDR3 DNA: TGCAGTGCTAGAGGGGACAGGGGAGACACTGAAGCTTTCTTT. Protein: CSARGDRGDTEAFF.

This clonotype was detected many times. The chain carries TRBV29-1 and TRBJ1-1; no reliable D call. The CDR3 runs 13 residues. Germline V gene lookup returns CDR1 SQVTM and CDR2 ANQGSEA. The V end was cut by 6 bases, the J end by 0 bases, with 11 bases between. The CDR3 reads CSVRGLMNTEAFF. CDR3 nucleotides: TGCAGCGTCAGAGGACTAATGAACACTGAAGCTTTCTTT.

J is TRBJ1-2 and V is TRBV7-2, with 7 positions matching TRBD1. The CDR3 has 13 residues. Germline CDR1 is SGHTA and CDR2 is FQGNSA. Trimming cost V 8 bases and J 2 bases; bases outside gene matches: 5. CDR3 coding DNA: TGTGCCAGCCGACAGGGAGGAAACTATGGCTACACCTTC. It encodes CASRQGGNYGYTF.